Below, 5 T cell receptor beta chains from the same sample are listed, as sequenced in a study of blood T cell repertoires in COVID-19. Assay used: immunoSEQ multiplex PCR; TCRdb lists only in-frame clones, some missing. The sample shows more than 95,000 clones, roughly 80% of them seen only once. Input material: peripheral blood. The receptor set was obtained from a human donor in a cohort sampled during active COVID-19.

CDR3 sequence reads: CASSLAAGGGTGELFF. CDR3 nucleotides: TGCGCCAGCAGCTTGGCTGCGGGAGGGGGCACCGGGGAGCTGTTTTTT. This chain joins TRBV5-1 and TRBJ2-2, with TRBD2 matching over 9 bases. Germline V lookup: CDR1 SGHRS, CDR2 YFSETQ. V gave up 0 bases and J gave up 4 bases; unmatched junction bases: 4. The CDR3 runs 16 residues.

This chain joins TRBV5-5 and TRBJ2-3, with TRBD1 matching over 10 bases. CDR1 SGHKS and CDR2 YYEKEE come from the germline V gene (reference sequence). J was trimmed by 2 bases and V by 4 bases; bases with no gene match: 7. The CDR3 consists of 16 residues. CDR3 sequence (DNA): TGTGCCAGCAGCCTCCCGGGACAGGGGACCACAGATACGCAGTATTTT. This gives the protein CASSLPGQGTTDTQYF.

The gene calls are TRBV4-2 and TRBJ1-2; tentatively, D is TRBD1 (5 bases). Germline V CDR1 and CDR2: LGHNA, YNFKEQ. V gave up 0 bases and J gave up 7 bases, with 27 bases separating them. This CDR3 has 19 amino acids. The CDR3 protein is CASSQEGGRRGERGVGYTF. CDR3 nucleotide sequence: TGTGCCAGCAGCCAAGAGGGGGGTAGGAGGGGCGAGAGGGGTGTTGGCTACACCTTC.

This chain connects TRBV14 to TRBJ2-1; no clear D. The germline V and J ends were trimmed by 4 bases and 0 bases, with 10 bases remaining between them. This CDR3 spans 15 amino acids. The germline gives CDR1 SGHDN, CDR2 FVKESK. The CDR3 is CASSLEINSYNEQFF. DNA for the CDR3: TGTGCCAGCAGCCTAGAAATTAACTCCTACAATGAGCAGTTCTTC.

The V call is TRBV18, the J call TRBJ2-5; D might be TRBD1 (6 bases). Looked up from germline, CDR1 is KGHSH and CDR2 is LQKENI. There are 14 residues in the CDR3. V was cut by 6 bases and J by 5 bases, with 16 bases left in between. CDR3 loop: CASSQGFQGETQYF. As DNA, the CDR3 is TGTGCCAGCTCCCAGGGTTTTCAGGGGGAGACCCAGTACTTC.